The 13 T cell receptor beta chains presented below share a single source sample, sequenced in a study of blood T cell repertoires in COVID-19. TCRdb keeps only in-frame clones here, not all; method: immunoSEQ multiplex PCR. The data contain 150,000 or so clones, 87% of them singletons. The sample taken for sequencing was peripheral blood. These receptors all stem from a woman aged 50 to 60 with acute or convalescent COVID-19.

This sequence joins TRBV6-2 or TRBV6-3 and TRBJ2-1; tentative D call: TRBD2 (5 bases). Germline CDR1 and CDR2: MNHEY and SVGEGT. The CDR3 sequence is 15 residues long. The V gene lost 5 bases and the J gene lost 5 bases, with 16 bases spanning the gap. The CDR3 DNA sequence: TGTGCCAGCAGTACCCGACCCAGAGGGAACAATGAGCAGTTCTTC. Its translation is CASSTRPRGNNEQFF.

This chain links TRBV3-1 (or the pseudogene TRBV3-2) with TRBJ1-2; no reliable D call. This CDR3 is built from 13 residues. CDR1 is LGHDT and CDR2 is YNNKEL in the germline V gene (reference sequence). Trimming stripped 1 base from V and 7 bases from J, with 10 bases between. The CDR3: CASSQVRGSGYTF. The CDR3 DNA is TGTGCCAGCAGCCAAGTTCGAGGGTCTGGCTACACCTTC.

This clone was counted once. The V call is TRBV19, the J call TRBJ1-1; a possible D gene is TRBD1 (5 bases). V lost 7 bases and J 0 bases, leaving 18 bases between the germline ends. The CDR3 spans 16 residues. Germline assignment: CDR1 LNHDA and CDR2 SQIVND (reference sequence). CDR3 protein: CASKPRAVKLNTEAFF. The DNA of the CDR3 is TGTGCCAGTAAGCCCAGGGCCGTGAAGTTGAACACTGAAGCTTTCTTT.

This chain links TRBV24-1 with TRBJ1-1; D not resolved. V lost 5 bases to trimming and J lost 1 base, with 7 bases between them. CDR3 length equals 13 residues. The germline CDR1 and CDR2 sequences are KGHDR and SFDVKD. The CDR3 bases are TGTGCCACCAGTGCTCACTGGAACACTGAAGCTTTCTTT. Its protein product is CATSAHWNTEAFF.

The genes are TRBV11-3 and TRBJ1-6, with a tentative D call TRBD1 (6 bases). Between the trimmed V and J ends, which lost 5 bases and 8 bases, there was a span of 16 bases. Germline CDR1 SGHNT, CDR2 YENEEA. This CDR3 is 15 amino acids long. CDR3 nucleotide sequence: TGTGCCAGCAGCCCAAGGGGGGGCCCGGATTCACCCCTCCACTTT. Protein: CASSPRGGPDSPLHF.

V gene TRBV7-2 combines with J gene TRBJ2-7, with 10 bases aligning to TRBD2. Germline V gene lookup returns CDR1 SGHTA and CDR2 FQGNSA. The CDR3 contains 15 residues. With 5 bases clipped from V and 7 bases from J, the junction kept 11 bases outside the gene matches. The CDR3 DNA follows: TGTGCCAGCAGCCCCGAGCTAGCGGGAGCAGGGGAGCAGTACTTC. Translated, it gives CASSPELAGAGEQYF.

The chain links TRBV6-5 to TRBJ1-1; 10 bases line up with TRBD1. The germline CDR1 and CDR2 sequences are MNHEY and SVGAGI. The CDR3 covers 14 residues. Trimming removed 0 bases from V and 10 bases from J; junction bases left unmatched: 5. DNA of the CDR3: TGTGCCAGCAGTTACTCAGGGACAGGGGTAGGAGCTTTCTTT. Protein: CASSYSGTGVGAFF.

Here the CDR3 reads CASSVVRVRDRDPGWQYF. The CDR3 DNA is TGTGCCAGCAGCGTAGTCAGGGTGCGGGATAGGGACCCGGGGTGGCAGTACTTC. The chain joins TRBV9 to TRBJ2-7, with D maybe TRBD2 (6 bases). The CDR3 contains 18 residues. Between the trimmed V and J ends, which lost 0 bases and 9 bases, there was a span of 28 bases. Germline assignment: CDR1 SGDLS and CDR2 YYNGEE. Variable domain in full (rest from reference TRBV9 and TRBJ2-7): DSGVTQTPKHLITATGQRVTLRCSPRSGDLSVYWYQQSLDQGLQFLIQYYNGEERAKGNILERFSAQQFPDLHSELNLSSLELGDSALYFCASSVVRVRDRDPGWQYFGPGTRLTVT.

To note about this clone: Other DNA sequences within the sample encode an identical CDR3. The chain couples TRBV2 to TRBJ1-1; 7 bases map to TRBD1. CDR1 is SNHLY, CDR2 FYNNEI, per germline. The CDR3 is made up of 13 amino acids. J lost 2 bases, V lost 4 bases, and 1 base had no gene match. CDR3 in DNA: TGTGCCAGCAGTGGACAGGGAAACACTGAAGCTTTCTTT. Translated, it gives CASSGQGNTEAFF.

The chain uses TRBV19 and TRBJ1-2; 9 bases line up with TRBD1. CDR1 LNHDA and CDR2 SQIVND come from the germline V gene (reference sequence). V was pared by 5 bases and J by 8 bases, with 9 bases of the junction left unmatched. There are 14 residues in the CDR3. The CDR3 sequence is CASSVDRGNGGYTF. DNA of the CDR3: TGTGCCAGTAGTGTTGACAGGGGGAACGGAGGCTACACCTTC.

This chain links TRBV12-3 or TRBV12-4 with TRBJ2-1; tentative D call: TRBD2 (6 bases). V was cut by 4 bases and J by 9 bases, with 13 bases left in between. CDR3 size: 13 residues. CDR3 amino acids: CASSSRRGGEQFF. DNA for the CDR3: TGTGCCAGCAGTTCTCGTAGGGGAGGTGAGCAGTTCTTC.

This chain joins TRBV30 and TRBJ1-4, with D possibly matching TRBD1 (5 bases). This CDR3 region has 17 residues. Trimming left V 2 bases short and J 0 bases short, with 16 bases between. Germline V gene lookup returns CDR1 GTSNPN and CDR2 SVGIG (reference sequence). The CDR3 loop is CAWSFRQRLTTNEKLFF. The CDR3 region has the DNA TGTGCCTGGAGTTTCAGACAGCGACTTACAACTAATGAAAAACTGTTTTTT.

CDR3 sequence: CSVVSAPRGGYTF. CDR3 nucleotides: TGCAGCGTTGTCAGTGCCCCCCGGGGAGGCTACACCTTC. This chain links TRBV29-1 with TRBJ1-2; no firm D call. Germline lookup yields CDR1 SQVTM and CDR2 ANQGSEA. Trimming stripped 4 bases from V and 8 bases from J, with 17 bases between. The CDR3 consists of 13 residues.